A selection of T cell receptor beta chains follows, all from one sample in a study of blood T cell repertoires in COVID-19. Measured with immunoSEQ multiplex PCR; TCRdb has only the in-frame clones, and not every one. The table lists almost 95,000 clones, about 83% of them singletons. Sample: peripheral blood. The source of these receptors is a woman aged 60-75 years with COVID-19, enrolled during active disease. The CDR3 runs from the conserved cysteine through the conserved F or W. D genes are given only for firm matches. Only part of the rows carry a size: once, few, many, or a class if the clone is expanded.

j_gene: TRBJ1-4; d_gene: .; v_gene: TRBV10-3; abundance: once; CDR3nt: TGTGCCATCAGTGAGTCGGACCCCCGGGGAGGAGAGTTGTTTTTT; CDR3aa: CAISESDPRGGELFF
j_gene: TRBJ2-2; d_gene: .; v_gene: TRBV9; abundance: .; CDR3nt: TGTGCCAGCAGCCCCACCTCGCGCGCCGGGGAGCTGTTTTTT; CDR3aa: CASSPTSRAGELFF
j_gene: TRBJ1-4; d_gene: .; v_gene: TRBV7-2; abundance: .; CDR3nt: TGTGCCAGCAGCCCGCCCGGGACAAATGAAAAACTGTTTTTT; CDR3aa: CASSPPGTNEKLFF
j_gene: TRBJ2-3; d_gene: TRBD2; v_gene: TRBV6-1; abundance: .; CDR3nt: TGTGCCAGCAGTGCGACGGCGGGGGGTGGCACAGATACGCAGTATTTT; CDR3aa: CASSATAGGGTDTQYF
j_gene: TRBJ2-7; d_gene: TRBD1; v_gene: TRBV6-1; abundance: .; CDR3nt: TGTGCCAGCAGTGGAAGAGGACAGGGGATAACCTACGAGCAGTACTTC; CDR3aa: CASSGRGQGITYEQYF
j_gene: TRBJ1-5; d_gene: .; v_gene: TRBV6-2/TRBV6-3; abundance: .; CDR3nt: TGTGCCAGCAGTCCAACGACAGGCTATAGCAATCAGCCCCAGCATTTT; CDR3aa: CASSPTTGYSNQPQHF
j_gene: TRBJ1-1; d_gene: TRBD1; v_gene: TRBV6-2/TRBV6-3; abundance: once; CDR3nt: TGTGCCAGCAGTTACTCACATCGGGCAGGGGGCGGATTGGGGACTGAAGCTTTCTTT; CDR3aa: CASSYSHRAGGGLGTEAFF
j_gene: TRBJ2-3; d_gene: TRBD2; v_gene: TRBV4-1; abundance: .; CDR3nt: TGCGCCAGCAGCCAAGATCGGACTAGCGGGGGCCGTCCTGGCACAGATACGCAGTATTTT; CDR3aa: CASSQDRTSGGRPGTDTQYF
j_gene: TRBJ1-2; d_gene: .; v_gene: TRBV11-1; abundance: few; CDR3nt: TGTGCCAGCAGCCGGAGCGGCCAGGGGTACTATGGCTACACCTTC; CDR3aa: CASSRSGQGYYGYTF
j_gene: TRBJ1-3; d_gene: .; v_gene: TRBV7-2; abundance: .; CDR3nt: TGTGCCAGCAGCTTAGCCGTCGTCTCTGGAAACACCATATATTTT; CDR3aa: CASSLAVVSGNTIYF
j_gene: TRBJ1-2; d_gene: .; v_gene: TRBV6-6; abundance: .; CDR3nt: TGTGCCAGCAGTCTAGGGGGAAGGTACTATGGCTACACCTTC; CDR3aa: CASSLGGRYYGYTF
j_gene: TRBJ1-3; d_gene: .; v_gene: TRBV6-6; abundance: .; CDR3nt: TGTGCCAGCAGTTACTCGACCGGACAGGGAAACACCATATATTTT; CDR3aa: CASSYSTGQGNTIYF
j_gene: TRBJ1-2; d_gene: .; v_gene: TRBV28; abundance: .; CDR3nt: TGTGCCAGCAGTCCACCTGGACATACCTATGGCTACACCTTC; CDR3aa: CASSPPGHTYGYTF
j_gene: TRBJ1-4; d_gene: .; v_gene: TRBV4-2; abundance: few; CDR3nt: TGTGCCAGCAGCCAGGGGGGTGTTAATGAAAAACTGTTTTTT; CDR3aa: CASSQGGVNEKLFF
j_gene: TRBJ1-4; d_gene: .; v_gene: TRBV4-3; abundance: .; CDR3nt: TGCGCCCCGCACAGGTGTAATGAAAAACTGTTTTTT; CDR3aa: CAPHRCNEKLFF
j_gene: TRBJ1-1; d_gene: .; v_gene: TRBV19; abundance: .; CDR3nt: TGTGCCAGTAACGTCGACAGGCCCAACACTGAAGCTTTCTTT; CDR3aa: CASNVDRPNTEAFF
j_gene: TRBJ1-2; d_gene: .; v_gene: TRBV30; abundance: .; CDR3nt: TGTGCCTGGAGTGACCGGGTCGGGGGGACTAACTATGGCTACACCTTC; CDR3aa: CAWSDRVGGTNYGYTF
j_gene: TRBJ1-2; d_gene: .; v_gene: TRBV11-2; abundance: .; CDR3nt: TGTGCCAGCAGCCCTAGCCTTTTGGAGTCCTATGGCTACACCTTC; CDR3aa: CASSPSLLESYGYTF
j_gene: TRBJ2-7; d_gene: TRBD2; v_gene: TRBV28; abundance: .; CDR3nt: TGTGCCAGCAGTTTAGGCGAACTAGCGGGGTTCTACGAGCAGTACTTC; CDR3aa: CASSLGELAGFYEQYF
j_gene: TRBJ2-7; d_gene: .; v_gene: TRBV9; abundance: .; CDR3nt: TGTGCCAGCAGCGTCGCGGGGGCGGACTACGAGCAGTACTTC; CDR3aa: CASSVAGADYEQYF
j_gene: TRBJ2-7; d_gene: TRBD2; v_gene: TRBV7-2; abundance: .; CDR3nt: TGTGCCAGCAGCTTAGCGGTGGGGGGGGAATACGAGCAGTACTTC; CDR3aa: CASSLAVGGEYEQYF
j_gene: TRBJ1-2; d_gene: TRBD1; v_gene: TRBV6-6; abundance: .; CDR3nt: TGTGCCAGCAGTTACCGGGACAGTGACGGCTACACCTTC; CDR3aa: CASSYRDSDGYTF
j_gene: TRBJ1-5; d_gene: .; v_gene: TRBV3-1/TRBV3-2; abundance: .; CDR3nt: TGTGCCAGCAGCCAAGATCGGGATCAGCCCCAGCATTTT; CDR3aa: CASSQDRDQPQHF
j_gene: TRBJ1-6; d_gene: TRBD1; v_gene: TRBV4-1; abundance: .; CDR3nt: TGCGCCAGCAGCCAAGAGAACAGGGGCTATAATTCACCCCTCCACTTT; CDR3aa: CASSQENRGYNSPLHF
j_gene: TRBJ1-1; d_gene: .; v_gene: TRBV7-9; abundance: .; CDR3nt: TGTGCCAGCAGCTTTCAGTCAGGGGACACTGAAGCTTTCTTT; CDR3aa: CASSFQSGDTEAFF
j_gene: TRBJ1-1; d_gene: TRBD1; v_gene: TRBV29-1; abundance: few; CDR3nt: TGCAGCGTGATCTTTGGACAGGAGAACACTGAAGCTTTCTTT; CDR3aa: CSVIFGQENTEAFF
j_gene: TRBJ2-2; d_gene: .; v_gene: TRBV27; abundance: .; CDR3nt: TGTGCCAGCAGTTTATCGGGGGGATTGGCCGGGGAGCTGTTTTTT; CDR3aa: CASSLSGGLAGELFF
j_gene: TRBJ1-1; d_gene: .; v_gene: TRBV30; abundance: .; CDR3nt: TGTGCCTGGAGTCCCTTCCCCTTGAACACTGAAGCTTTCTTT; CDR3aa: CAWSPFPLNTEAFF
j_gene: TRBJ1-2; d_gene: TRBD1; v_gene: TRBV2; abundance: few; CDR3nt: TGTGCCAGCAGCCAGGACAGGGCTAACTATGGCTACACCTTC; CDR3aa: CASSQDRANYGYTF
j_gene: TRBJ1-5; d_gene: .; v_gene: TRBV27; abundance: .; CDR3nt: TGTGCCAGCAGTTTATCGGGCAGGGCGATTTATAGCAATCAGCCCCAGCATTTT; CDR3aa: CASSLSGRAIYSNQPQHF